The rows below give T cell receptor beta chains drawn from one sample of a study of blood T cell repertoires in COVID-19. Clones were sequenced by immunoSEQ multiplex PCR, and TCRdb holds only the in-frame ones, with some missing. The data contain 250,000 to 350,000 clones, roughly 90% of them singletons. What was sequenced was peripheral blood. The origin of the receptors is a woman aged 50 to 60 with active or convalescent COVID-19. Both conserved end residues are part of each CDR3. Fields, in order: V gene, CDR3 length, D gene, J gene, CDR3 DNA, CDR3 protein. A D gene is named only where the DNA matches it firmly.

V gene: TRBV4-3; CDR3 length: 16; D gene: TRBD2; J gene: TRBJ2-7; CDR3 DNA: TGCGCCAGCAGCCAAGATTGGCTAGCGGGGGCCTACGAGCAGTACTTC; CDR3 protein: CASSQDWLAGAYEQYF
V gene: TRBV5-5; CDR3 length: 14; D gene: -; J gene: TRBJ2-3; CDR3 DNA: TGTGCCAGCAGCTTGTTGCAGAATGCAGATACGCAGTATTTT; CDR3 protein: CASSLLQNADTQYF
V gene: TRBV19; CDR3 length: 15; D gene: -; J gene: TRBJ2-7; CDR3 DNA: TGTGCCAGTAGTATATACGGGGACATTGAGTACGAGCAGTACTTC; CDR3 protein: CASSIYGDIEYEQYF
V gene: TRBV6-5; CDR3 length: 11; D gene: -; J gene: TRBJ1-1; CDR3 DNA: TGTGCCGCGTTGAGGAACACTGAAGCTTTCTTT; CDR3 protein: CAALRNTEAFF
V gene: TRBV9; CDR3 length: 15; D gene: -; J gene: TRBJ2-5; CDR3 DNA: TGTGCCAGCAGCGAGTCTCCGGGAGCTAGAGAGACCCAGTACTTC; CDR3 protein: CASSESPGARETQYF
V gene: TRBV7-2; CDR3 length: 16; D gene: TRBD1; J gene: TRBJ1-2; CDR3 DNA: TGTGCCAGCAGCTTACTATGGGACAGGGCTAACTATGGCTACACCTTC; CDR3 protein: CASSLLWDRANYGYTF
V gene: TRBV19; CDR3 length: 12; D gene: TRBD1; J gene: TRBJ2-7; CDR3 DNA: TGTGCCAGTATTGACAGGGGCTACGAGCAGTACTTC; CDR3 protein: CASIDRGYEQYF
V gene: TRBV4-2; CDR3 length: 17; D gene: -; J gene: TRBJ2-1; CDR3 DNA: TGTGCCAGCAGCCAAGATCTTATGCAGACGGGGTACAATGAGCAGTTCTTC; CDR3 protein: CASSQDLMQTGYNEQFF
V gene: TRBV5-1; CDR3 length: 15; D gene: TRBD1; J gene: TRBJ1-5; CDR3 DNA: TGCGCCAGCAGCTTGACAGGGGCAAGCAATCAGCCCCAGCATTTT; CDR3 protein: CASSLTGASNQPQHF
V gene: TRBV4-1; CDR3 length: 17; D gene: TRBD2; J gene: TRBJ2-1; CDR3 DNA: TGCGCCAGCGCCAGCGGGGGGGTTTCTAGCTCCTACAATGAGCAGTTCTTC; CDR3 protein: CASASGGVSSSYNEQFF